One sample yielded the 16 T cell receptor beta chains listed below, sequenced in a study of T cells after yellow fever vaccination. One entry per CDR3 protein, called by TCRdb with MiXCR from the 5' RACE reads. The table lists 300,000 or so distinct CDR3 sequences, approximately 7% of them singletons, with 15% to 20% in the top ten. The specimen was PBMCs, collected around 45 days after the first yellow fever vaccination. The receptors shown here come from a man between 18 and 35 years old who received the YFV17D yellow fever vaccine.

Many counts were recorded for this clonotype. V is TRBV7-2 and J is TRBJ2-1; 13 nucleotides agree with TRBD2. The CDR3 length is 21 residues. CDR1 is SGHTA and CDR2 is FQGNSA in the germline V gene. V lost 0 bases and J lost 0; bases outside the gene matches: 11. CDR3: CASSLARSGLAGKTSYNEQFF. CDR3 sequence (DNA): TGTGCCAGCAGCTTAGCGCGATCGGGACTAGCGGGGAAAACCTCCTACAATGAGCAGTTCTTC.

This clonotype has only a few counts. The rearrangement joins TRBV11-3 to TRBJ1-1; 7 positions match TRBD1. CDR3 length equals 13 residues. The germline V gene has CDR1 SGHNT and CDR2 YENEEA. The J segment lost 4 bases and the V segment lost 4 bases, leaving 3 bases of the junction unmatched. CDR3 DNA sequence: TGTGCCAGCAGCTATTACAGGGGCACTGAAGCTTTCTTT. Encoded protein: CASSYYRGTEAFF.

This chain joins TRBV7-8 and TRBJ2-6, with D possibly matching TRBD1 (6 bases). The germline V gene has CDR1 SGHVS and CDR2 FQNEAQ. The germline V and J ends were trimmed by 1 base and 0 bases, with 13 bases remaining between them. The CDR3 consists of 18 residues. In nucleotides, the CDR3 is TGTGCCAGCAGCTTAGGTTTCGGACAGCCCTCTGGGGCCAACGTCCTGACTTTC. Encoded protein: CASSLGFGQPSGANVLTF.

The chain combines TRBV28 with TRBJ1-4; D gene unclear. Trimming left V 5 bases short and J 7 bases short, with 11 bases between. Germline V gene sequence: CDR1 MDHEN, CDR2 SYDVKM. This CDR3 spans 13 amino acids. The CDR3, as DNA: TGTGCCAGCAGTCCCTCCGGGAGTGAAAAACTGTTTTTT. Residues: CASSPSGSEKLFF.

In its sample, this clonotype was seen many times. V gene TRBV20-1 combines with J gene TRBJ2-3; unclear D gene. V shed 0 bases and J shed 2 bases, with 9 bases lying between them. Germline values: CDR1 DFQATT, CDR2 SNEGSKA (reference sequence). The CDR3 is 14 residues long. CDR3 coding DNA: TGCAGTGCTAGAGATCTTTTTGACACAGATACGCAGTATTTT. It yields the protein CSARDLFDTDTQYF.

This clonotype has ten or more counts. V gene TRBV7-3 combines with J gene TRBJ2-3; TRBD1 aligns across 9 bases. The CDR3 totals 13 residues. Germline CDR1 reads SGHTA; CDR2 reads FQGTGA. The trim removed 4 bases at V and 13 bases at J, leaving 9 bases unmatched. CDR3: CASSSIQGAKEYF. CDR3 bases: TGTGCCAGCAGCTCAATACAGGGGGCGAAGGAGTATTTT. Complete variable domain (other parts from reference TRBV7-3 and TRBJ2-3): GAGVSQTPSNKVTEKGKYVELRCDPISGHTALYWYRQSLGQGPEFLIYFQGTGAADDSGLPNDRFFAVRPEGSVSTLKIQRTERGDSAVYLCASSSIQGAKEYFGPGTRLTVL.

The CDR3 loop is CASSPRGETSYNEQFF. CDR3 DNA: TGTGCCAGCAGCCCGAGAGGGGAGACCTCCTACAATGAGCAGTTCTTC. The chain combines TRBV7-9 with TRBJ2-1, with D possibly being TRBD1 or TRBD2 (5 bases each). The CDR3 consists of 16 residues. Trimming shortened V by 5 bases and J by 0 bases, and 14 bases separated the two germline ends. From germline, CDR1 is SEHNR and CDR2 FQNEAQ (reference sequence).

This clonotype was detected only a few times. The chain combines TRBV20-1 with TRBJ2-5; no firm D call. Per germline, CDR1 DFQATT and CDR2 SNEGSKA (reference sequence). V gave up 1 base and J gave up 1 base, with 10 bases separating them. CDR3 length: 14 residues. The DNA of the CDR3 is TGCAGTGCTAGAGGCCTGCGCACCCAAGAGACCCAGTACTTC. This sequence encodes CSARGLRTQETQYF.

The DNA of the CDR3 is TGTGCCAGCAGCCTCTATAGCGGGGGAGAGACCCAGTACTTC. It yields the protein CASSLYSGGETQYF. The chain is built from TRBV5-5 and TRBJ2-5, with TRBD2 matching over 9 bases. The J segment lost 4 bases and the V segment lost 4 bases, leaving 5 bases of the junction unmatched. Germline CDR1 reads SGHKS; CDR2 reads YYEKEE (reference sequence). This CDR3 comprises 14 residues.

The CDR3 DNA is TGTGCCAGCAGCTCCGAAGTGGCGAACACCGGGGAGCTGTTTTTT. It encodes CASSSEVANTGELFF. The chain links TRBV5-4 to TRBJ2-2; D remains unclear. V dropped 3 bases and J dropped 0 bases, with 9 bases sitting between them. Germline CDR1 SGHNT, CDR2 YYREEE (reference sequence). The CDR3 has 15 residues.

This clonotype occurred many times. This rearrangement joins TRBV20-1 to TRBJ2-5; D tentatively reads TRBD1 or TRBD2 (5 bases each). Trimming removed 0 bases at V and 1 base at J, with 9 bases between. Germline CDR1 is DFQATT and CDR2 is SNEGSKA (reference sequence). This CDR3 contains 14 residues. Here the CDR3 DNA reads TGCAGTGCTAGAGATGGGGGAAGCCAAGAGACCCAGTACTTC. Its protein product is CSARDGGSQETQYF.

This chain joins TRBV5-1 and TRBJ1-2; maybe TRBD1 (5 bases). The germline CDR1 and CDR2 sequences are SGHRS and YFSETQ. The V end lost 0 bases, the J end lost 6 bases, and 12 bases lay between the germline ends. This CDR3 spans 14 amino acids. The CDR3 DNA is TGCGCCAGCAGCTTGGTCGGGACGGATGATGGCTACACCTTC. Residues: CASSLVGTDDGYTF.

The V and J genes are TRBV5-1 and TRBJ2-3; TRBD2 aligns across 9 bases. The V segment lost 0 bases and the J segment 6 bases; nucleotides outside the gene matches: 8. The CDR3 has 16 residues. CDR1 is SGHRS and CDR2 is YFSETQ in the germline V gene. CDR3 region: CASSLGSGGSLDTQYF. The CDR3 DNA is TGCGCCAGCAGCTTGGGTAGCGGGGGATCCTTGGATACGCAGTATTTT. The full variable domain, its missing parts supplied by reference TRBV5-1 and TRBJ2-3, is KAGVTQTPRYLIKTRGQQVTLSCSPISGHRSVSWYQQTPGQGLQFLFEYFSETQRNKGNFPGRFSGRQFSNSRSEMNVSTLELGDSALYLCASSLGSGGSLDTQYFGPGTRLTVL.

This clonotype was seen repeatedly, ten times or more. The rearrangement joins TRBV1 to TRBJ2-7; TRBD2, the table's D call, lacks a check against the DNA. TRBV1 is an annotated pseudogene. This CDR3 has 17 amino acids. CDR3 residues: CTSSQDSRQGPSYEQYF. The CDR3 nucleotides are TGCACCAGCAGCCAAGACTCCCGCCAGGGGCCCTCCTACGAGCAGTACTTC.

This clonotype was seen a handful of times. This chain uses TRBV5-5 with TRBJ2-2; 11 nucleotides align to TRBD2. The CDR3 is 16 residues long. V was pared by 3 bases and J by 5 bases, with 6 bases of the junction left unmatched. Per the germline V gene, CDR1 is SGHKS and CDR2 is YYEKEE (reference sequence). The CDR3 DNA reads as TGTGCCAGCAGCTATTCTACTAGCGGGGGAACCGGGGAGCTGTTTTTT. Its protein is CASSYSTSGGTGELFF.

This clonotype is a singleton in its sample. The chain combines TRBV7-9 with TRBJ2-3; 8 bases align to TRBD2. After removal of 4 bases from V and 2 bases from J, the junction contained 11 bases not matched to a gene. CDR1 and CDR2 from the germline V gene are SEHNR and FQNEAQ (reference sequence). The CDR3 spans 17 residues. Written as DNA, the CDR3 is TGTGCCAGCAGCTCCCAACTAACGGGGGGGGACACAGATACGCAGTATTTT. Translating it yields CASSSQLTGGDTDTQYF.